One T cell receptor beta chain is described in this entry. The data derive from a study of blood T cell repertoires in COVID-19. Study overall: Samples came from the United States, Italy and Spain, spanning acute and convalescent COVID-19. PBMCs, B-cell-depleted T cells, or T cells were the source of the cDNA or gDNA that made up the material.

This CDR3 region has 15 residues. Germline values: CDR1 SGHTA, CDR2 FQGTGA. The J segment lost 0 bases and the V segment lost 5 bases, leaving 3 bases of the junction unmatched. Per the original methods: How many nucleated cells were present was estimated from reference gene primer amplification. Only in-frame clones appear in the TCRdb table, and some are missing; sequencing was by immunoSEQ multiplex PCR. The DNA gave D and trimming, while V, J and clone size come from that table. Here the sample spans approximately 100,000 clones, 82% being singletons. This receptor was obtained from a man in his fifties or sixties with acute or convalescent COVID-19. The source material was peripheral blood. The rearrangement uses TRBV7-3 and TRBJ2-3; 9 bases match TRBD2. CDR3 protein: CASSMTSGSTDTQYF. Here the CDR3 DNA reads TGTGCCAGCAGCATGACTAGCGGTAGCACAGATACGCAGTATTTT.